The 24 T cell receptor beta chains reported below all come from one sample, sequenced in a study of CD8 T cells in Susac syndrome. Random hexamers were used to reverse transcribe the RNA input (roughly 0.5 to 1 ug). TCRdb recomputed calls from the immunoSEQ multiplex PCR reads with MiXCR, one row per CDR3 protein. The table records some 110,000 distinct CDR3 sequences, less than 95% of them present only once. The sample comprised CD8+ T cells from PBMCs. Every receptor here comes from a human donor with Susac syndrome.

The CDR3, as DNA: TGCGCCAGCGCGGCGGGGACAGATACGCAGTATTTT. Its protein product is CASAAGTDTQYF. The chain carries TRBV5-1 and TRBJ2-3; D is possibly TRBD2 (6 bases). The germline V gene has CDR1 SGHRS and CDR2 YFSETQ. The CDR3 covers 12 residues. V shed 7 bases and J shed 3 bases, with 9 bases lying between them. The full variable domain, with the rest looked up from reference TRBV5-1 and TRBJ2-3, is KAGVTQTPRYLIKTRGQQVTLSCSPISGHRSVSWYQQTPGQGLQFLFEYFSETQRNKGNFPGRFSGRQFSNSRSEMNVSTLELGDSALYLCASAAGTDTQYFGPGTRLTVL.

This sequence joins TRBV9 and TRBJ2-3, with 8 bases fitting TRBD1. The CDR3 is 14 residues long. The V gene end was trimmed by 2 bases and the J gene end by 4 bases; junction bases not matched to a gene: 3. Germline V gene lookup returns CDR1 SGDLS and CDR2 YYNGEE. CDR3 region: CASSVQGAADTQYF. The CDR3 nucleotides read TGTGCCAGCAGCGTCCAGGGGGCAGCAGATACGCAGTATTTT.

This chain links TRBV3-1 with TRBJ2-7; perhaps D is TRBD1 or TRBD2 (5 bases each). The V end was cut by 8 bases, the J end by 7 bases, with 15 bases between. This CDR3 region has 12 residues. Germline CDR1 LGHDT, CDR2 YNNKEL (reference sequence). CDR3 region: CASSEGRSEQYF. The CDR3 DNA follows: TGTGCCAGCTCAGAGGGACGGTCGGAGCAGTACTTC.

The CDR3 nucleotides read TGTGCCAGCAGCCAAGGACCCTCAGGGAGATCACCCCTCCACTTT. Protein product: CASSQGPSGRSPLHF. The chain recombines TRBV3-1 with TRBJ1-6; tentatively, D is TRBD1 (5 bases). This CDR3 contains 15 residues. Germline values: CDR1 LGHDT, CDR2 YNNKEL (reference sequence). V lost 1 base to trimming and J lost 10 bases, with 14 bases between them. Filled out from reference TRBV3-1 and TRBJ1-6, the complete variable domain reads DTAVSQTPKYLVTQMGNDKSIKCEQNLGHDTMYWYKQDSKKFLKIMFSYNNKELIINETVPNRFSPKSPDKAHLNLHINSLELGDSAVYFCASSQGPSGRSPLHFGNGTRLTVT.

The gene calls are TRBV12-3 or TRBV12-4 and TRBJ1-5; 8 positions match TRBD1. Germline trimming cut 7 bases from V and 4 bases from J; bases unmatched to any gene: 6. The CDR3 is 14 amino acids. CDR3: CASTQGAGNQPQHF. The CDR3 DNA is TGTGCCAGCACCCAGGGGGCAGGTAATCAGCCCCAGCATTTT.

This chain links TRBV5-4 with TRBJ2-7; no definite D call. V dropped 4 bases and J dropped 6 bases, with 14 bases sitting between them. The germline CDR1 and CDR2 sequences are SGHNT and YYREEE (reference sequence). The CDR3 has 13 residues. The CDR3 protein is CASSPRGIPEQYF. The CDR3 DNA sequence: TGTGCCAGCAGCCCACGCGGCATTCCCGAGCAGTACTTC.

This clonotype was found once. V and J are TRBV5-1 and TRBJ1-4; D not certain. The germline V and J ends were trimmed by 0 bases and 4 bases, with 7 bases remaining between them. This CDR3 has 14 amino acids. The germline V gene has CDR1 SGHRS and CDR2 YFSETQ. The CDR3, as DNA: TGCGCCAGCAGCTTGGAACCTTTTAATGAAAAACTGTTTTTT. Translation: CASSLEPFNEKLFF.

The chain couples TRBV7-2 to TRBJ2-3; tentatively, D is TRBD1 (5 bases). V lost 0 bases, J lost 2 bases, and 9 bases lay in between. The CDR3 runs 15 residues. CDR1 SGHTA and CDR2 FQGNSA come from the germline V gene. The CDR3 DNA reads TGTGCCAGCAGCTTAGCAGGGGCGATCACAGATACGCAGTATTTT. It is translated as CASSLAGAITDTQYF.

The chain is built from TRBV20-1 and TRBJ2-7, with 8 bases fitting TRBD1. Germline CDR1 and CDR2: DFQATT and SNEGSKA (reference sequence). CDR3 size: 13 residues. V lost 8 bases to trimming and J lost 2 bases; unmatched junction nucleotides: 8. The DNA for the CDR3 is TGCAGTTCGCAGGGACAGGCGCCCTACGAGCAGTACTTC. Amino acids: CSSQGQAPYEQYF.

The gene calls are TRBV9 and TRBJ1-2; D is perhaps TRBD1 (5 bases). CDR1 and CDR2 (germline): SGDLS, YYNGEE. The CDR3 totals 14 residues. Trimming left V 3 bases short and J 1 base short, with 10 bases between. CDR3 nucleotides: TGTGCCAGCAGCGCGGGGCAGGATAACTATGGCTACACCTTC. Translated, it gives CASSAGQDNYGYTF.

The CDR3: CASSRTGTGGNEQYF. Here the CDR3 DNA reads TGTGCCAGCAGCCGGACCGGGACAGGGGGGAACGAGCAGTACTTC. The chain has TRBV7-9 and TRBJ2-7, with 11 bases identical to TRBD1. CDR1 SEHNR and CDR2 FQNEAQ come from the germline V gene (reference sequence). This CDR3 is built from 15 residues. Trimming cost V 5 bases and J 5 bases; bases outside gene matches: 8.

The V gene is TRBV7-9, the J gene TRBJ2-3; D gene uncertain. Trimming cost V 0 bases and J 3 bases, with 4 bases left between them. The CDR3 has 13 residues. Germline V gene lookup returns CDR1 SEHNR and CDR2 FQNEAQ (reference sequence). Here the CDR3 reads CASSLARTDTQYF. The CDR3 DNA reads TGTGCCAGCAGCTTAGCCAGAACAGATACGCAGTATTTT.

V is TRBV11-1 and J is TRBJ1-1; maybe TRBD1 (5 bases). V was shortened by 6 bases and J by 1 base, with 9 bases between the two germline ends. Germline V CDR1 and CDR2: SGHAT, FQDESV (reference sequence). CDR3 length: 13 amino acids. CDR3 nucleotide sequence: TGTGCCAGCAGTGACGGGGCGAACACTGAAGCTTTCTTT. This gives the protein CASSDGANTEAFF. Looking up the rest from reference TRBV11-1 and TRBJ1-1 gives the full variable domain: EAEVAQSPRYKITEKSQAVAFWCDPISGHATLYWYRQILGQGPELLVQFQDESVVDDSQLPKDRFSAERLKGVDSTLKIQPAELGDSAMYLCASSDGANTEAFFGQGTRLTVV.

This chain connects TRBV7-6 to TRBJ2-1; TRBD1 or TRBD2 may be the D gene (6 bases each). Germline V gene sequence: CDR1 SGHVS, CDR2 FNYEAQ. The CDR3 spans 16 residues. The V gene lost 4 bases and the J gene lost 8 bases, with 21 bases spanning the gap. CDR3 nucleotides: TGTGCCAGCAGCTACGGACATTGGGGGGCGGTTGATGAGCAGTTCTTC. This translates into CASSYGHWGAVDEQFF.

This rearrangement joins TRBV6-6 to TRBJ2-7, with D perhaps matching TRBD1 (6 bases). The germline V and J ends were trimmed by 2 bases and 4 bases, with 12 bases remaining between them. This CDR3 region has 14 residues. CDR1 is MNHNY and CDR2 is SVGAGI in the germline V gene (reference sequence). As DNA, the CDR3 is TGTGCCAGCAGTTACGTGCAGGGGCCTTACGAGCAGTACTTC. It specifies CASSYVQGPYEQYF.

The chain carries TRBV2 and TRBJ1-1; perhaps TRBD1 as D (5 bases). Germline CDR1 SNHLY, CDR2 FYNNEI. V lost 1 base, J lost 1 base, and 10 bases lay in between. The CDR3 spans 15 residues. The CDR3 here is CASSEVGVSNTEAFF. In DNA, the CDR3 is TGTGCCAGCAGTGAAGTGGGGGTCTCGAACACTGAAGCTTTCTTT.

This rearrangement joins TRBV9 to TRBJ2-1; weak D call: TRBD2 (6 bases). The CDR3 loop spans 14 amino acids. V was clipped by 4 bases and J by 4 bases, with 12 bases between them. Germline V CDR1 and CDR2: SGDLS, YYNGEE. The CDR3 DNA follows: TGTGCCAGCAGCCGGGGGACGAGTTACAATGAGCAGTTCTTC. It encodes CASSRGTSYNEQFF.

The chain employs TRBV29-1 and TRBJ1-2; possibly TRBD1 for D (5 bases). Trimming pared 6 bases from V and 7 bases from J, leaving 18 bases between. CDR3 size: 13 residues. The V gene's germline CDR1 is SQVTM and CDR2 ANQGSEA. The CDR3 nucleotides read TGCAGCGTCCCCGACGGAGCTGGGGGTGGCTACACCTTC. This gives the protein CSVPDGAGGGYTF.

V gene TRBV20-1 combines with J gene TRBJ2-7; D perhaps matches TRBD1 (6 bases). The V gene's germline CDR1 is DFQATT and CDR2 SNEGSKA (reference sequence). The CDR3 is 13 residues long. V was clipped by 3 bases and J by 2 bases, with 11 bases between them. CDR3 DNA sequence: TGCAGTGCTAGTAACAGGGACGCCTACGAGCAGTACTTC. The encoded protein is CSASNRDAYEQYF.

This chain links TRBV6-5 with TRBJ2-7, with 10 bases aligning to TRBD1. With 4 bases clipped from V and 4 bases from J, the junction kept 10 bases outside the gene matches. CDR1 is MNHEY and CDR2 is SVGAGI in the germline V gene. The CDR3 contains 16 residues. The CDR3 bases are TGTGCCAGCAGTTCCCCCGGGACAGGGGATCCATACGAGCAGTACTTC. This codes for CASSSPGTGDPYEQYF.

This chain uses TRBV6-5 with TRBJ2-7, with TRBD1 identical over 7 bases. The germline CDR1 and CDR2 sequences are MNHEY and SVGAGI. Germline trimming cut 0 bases from V and 6 bases from J; bases unmatched to any gene: 5. This CDR3 contains 14 residues. CDR3 sequence (DNA): TGTGCCAGCAGTTACTCGTCAGGGGGTGCCGAGCAGTACTTC. Its translation: CASSYSSGGAEQYF.

The chain links TRBV20-1 to TRBJ1-1, with a possible D match to TRBD1 (6 bases). Germline assignment: CDR1 DFQATT and CDR2 SNEGSKA (reference sequence). CDR3 length: 13 amino acids. V lost 0 bases and J 6 bases, leaving 11 bases between the germline ends. The chain's CDR3 is CSARDWGAPEAFF. The CDR3 DNA follows: TGCAGTGCTAGAGATTGGGGGGCCCCTGAAGCTTTCTTT.

The chain links TRBV4-1 to TRBJ1-4, with TRBD1 matching 10 bases. The CDR3 spans 14 residues. The germline CDR1 and CDR2 sequences are MGHRA and YSYEKL. V was pared by 1 base and J by 7 bases, with 0 bases of the junction left unmatched. This CDR3 reads CASSQGQGAEKLFF. As DNA, the CDR3 is TGCGCCAGCAGCCAAGGACAGGGGGCTGAAAAACTGTTTTTT.

V gene TRBV15 combines with J gene TRBJ1-2; D is undetermined. V lost 4 bases to trimming and J lost 4 bases, with 4 bases between them. Looked up from germline, CDR1 is LNHNV and CDR2 is YYDKDF (reference sequence). There are 11 residues in the CDR3. As DNA, the CDR3 is TGTGCCACCAGCAACAGCTATGGCTACACCTTC. Translated, it gives CATSNSYGYTF. The full variable domain, completed using reference TRBV15 and TRBJ1-2, is DAMVIQNPRYQVTQFGKPVTLSCSQTLNHNVMYWYQQKSSQAPKLLFHYYDKDFNNEADTPDNFQSRRPNTSFCFLDIRSPGLGDTAMYLCATSNSYGYTFGSGTRLTVV.